Below are 26 T cell receptor beta chains sequenced from a single sample in a study of control samples from healthy donors and cancer patients. Produced via immunoSEQ multiplex PCR; TCRdb's table is partial and in-frame only. The data contain about 42,000 clones, 75% to 90% of them seen just once; the ten biggest clones take up 40% to 50%. Sequences were obtained from blood. Receptors originate from a man in his 60s in good health.

The V call is TRBV5-4, the J call TRBJ1-6; D possibly corresponds to TRBD1 (6 bases). The length of the CDR3 is 14 residues. Trimming took 4 bases from V and 12 from J, leaving 17 bases between them. Per germline, CDR1 SGHNT and CDR2 YYREEE (reference sequence). The CDR3 DNA is TGTGCCAGCAGCCCGGACAGAGGGTCCCTACCCCTCCACTTT. Translated, it gives CASSPDRGSLPLHF.

By share of the sample, this clone is medium-sized (0.01 to 0.1%). V gene TRBV18 combines with J gene TRBJ1-5; D is possibly TRBD1 (5 bases). Per the germline V gene, CDR1 is KGHSH and CDR2 is LQKENI. This CDR3 region has 14 residues. V lost 3 bases, J lost 4 bases, and 10 bases lay in between. The chain's CDR3 is CASSPGQGNQPQHF. CDR3 coding DNA: TGTGCCAGCTCACCGGGGCAGGGAAATCAGCCCCAGCATTTT.

This clone was seen more than once but under ten times. The CDR3 nucleotides read TGCGCCAGCAGCCAAGGAGGGACAGGGGGATATGGCTACACCTTC. This encodes CASSQGGTGGYGYTF. The chain employs TRBV4-3 and TRBJ1-2; 11 nucleotides agree with TRBD1. The junction had 3 bases not matched to a gene; V was cut back by 1 base and J by 5 bases. The CDR3 has 15 amino acids. Germline-derived CDR1 and CDR2 are LGHNA and YSLEER.

The V call is TRBV10-3, the J call TRBJ2-7; D remains unclear. Germline loops: CDR1 ENHRY, CDR2 SYGVKD. V gave up 3 bases and J gave up 0 bases, with 3 bases separating them. The CDR3 has 12 amino acids. CDR3 protein: CAISDTSYEQYF. CDR3 coding DNA: TGTGCCATCAGTGACACCTCCTACGAGCAGTACTTC.

The chain couples TRBV5-8 to TRBJ1-6; 9 bases are a match to TRBD1. The CDR3 covers 16 residues. CDR1 is SGHTS, CDR2 YDEGEE, per germline. The trim removed 6 bases at V and 10 bases at J, leaving 14 bases unmatched. Here the CDR3 reads CASIPREGTGISPLHF. In DNA, the CDR3 is TGTGCCAGCATCCCGAGAGAAGGGACAGGGATATCACCCCTCCACTTT. The whole variable domain, remainder taken from reference TRBV5-8 and TRBJ1-6, is EAGVTQSPTHLIKTRGQQATLRCSPISGHTSVYWYQQALGLGLQFLLWYDEGEERNRGNFPPRFSGRQFPNYSSELNVNALELEDSALYLCASIPREGTGISPLHFGNGTRLTVT.

The rearrangement joins TRBV6-6 to TRBJ1-1; D is undetermined. Trimming cost V 0 bases and J 7 bases, with 9 bases left between them. Germline CDR1 and CDR2: MNHNY and SVGAGI (reference sequence). CDR3 size: 13 residues. Here the CDR3 DNA reads TGTGCCAGCAGTTACTCTGGGCTACTTGAAGCTTTCTTT. This encodes CASSYSGLLEAFF.

The rearrangement uses TRBV28 and TRBJ1-6, with a weak D call TRBD1 (5 bases). V dropped 6 bases and J dropped 8 bases, with 23 bases sitting between them. This CDR3 contains 17 residues. Germline loops: CDR1 MDHEN, CDR2 SYDVKM. The CDR3 region is CASSTLVSGPVDSPLHF. In DNA, the CDR3 is TGTGCCAGCAGCACCCTTGTTTCGGGGCCCGTGGATTCACCCCTCCACTTT.

The J gene is TRBJ2-2, the V gene TRBV4-1; 9 bases agree with TRBD1. Per germline, CDR1 MGHRA and CDR2 YSYEKL. V lost 0 bases and J lost 7; bases outside the gene matches: 15. The CDR3 is made up of 19 amino acids. The CDR3 here is CASSQDRGSTGGTSGELFF. Written as DNA, the CDR3 is TGCGCCAGCAGCCAAGATAGGGGGTCAACAGGGGGCACAAGCGGGGAGCTGTTTTTT.

The rearrangement uses TRBV16 and TRBJ1-3, with D hard to call. Per the germline V gene, CDR1 is KGHSY and CDR2 is FQNENV. V lost 4 bases, J lost 6 bases, and 7 bases lay in between. The CDR3 is made up of 12 amino acids. Here the CDR3 DNA reads TGTGCCAGCAGCCGCGTTACAAACACCATATATTTT. Translated, it gives CASSRVTNTIYF. The full variable domain, rest sourced from reference TRBV16 and TRBJ1-3, is GEEVAQTPKHLVRGEGQKAKLYCAPIKGHSYVFWYQQVLKNEFKFLISFQNENVFDETGMPKERFSAKCLPNSPCSLEIQATKLEDSAVYFCASSRVTNTIYFGEGSWLTVV.

The V gene is TRBV9, the J gene TRBJ2-1, with D possibly TRBD1 on 5 matching bases. The CDR3 sequence is 12 residues long. CDR1 is SGDLS, CDR2 YYNGEE, per germline. V was pared by 2 bases and J by 10 bases, with 10 bases between. CDR3 nucleotide sequence: TGTGCCAGCAGCGTCGTTGCAGGGGAGCAGTTCTTC. Its protein product is CASSVVAGEQFF.

In this sample, this clone turned up once. V is TRBV2 and J is TRBJ1-4; 7 bases map to TRBD1. Germline V CDR1 and CDR2: SNHLY, FYNNEI. J gave up 5 bases and V 6 bases, and 12 bases lay outside the gene matches. The CDR3 contains 16 residues. As DNA, the CDR3 is TGTGCCAGCAGCCGACTACAGGGGAAGGGGAATGAAAAACTGTTTTTT. Translated, it gives CASSRLQGKGNEKLFF.

V gene TRBV5-4 combines with J gene TRBJ1-6, with a possible D match to TRBD1 (5 bases). This CDR3 region has 15 residues. Per the germline V gene, CDR1 is SGHNT and CDR2 is YYREEE (reference sequence). V dropped 1 base and J dropped 6 bases, with 11 bases sitting between them. CDR3 nucleotide sequence: TGTGCCAGCAGCTTGTTGCAGGGAGGTAATTCACCCCTCCACTTT. It yields the protein CASSLLQGGNSPLHF.

This chain connects TRBV5-4 to TRBJ2-3; TRBD2 matches at 7 bases. Germline V gene data show CDR1 as SGHNT and CDR2 as YYREEE (reference sequence). This CDR3 comprises 16 residues. V trimming: 1 base; J trimming: 3 bases; junction bases outside the gene matches: 8. The CDR3 sequence: CASSLMGLRSTDTQYF. The CDR3 coding sequence is TGTGCCAGCAGCTTGATGGGACTAAGGTCAACAGATACGCAGTATTTT. Together with reference TRBV5-4 and TRBJ2-3, the CDR3 gives the full variable domain: ETGVTQSPTHLIKTRGQQVTLRCSSQSGHNTVSWYQQALGQGPQFIFQYYREEENGRGNFPPRFSGLQFPNYSSELNVNALELDDSALYLCASSLMGLRSTDTQYFGPGTRLTVL.

The sample holds one count of this clone. The chain is built from TRBV4-3 and TRBJ2-5; possibly TRBD2 for D (6 bases). The CDR3 has 17 residues. Germline CDR1 LGHNA, CDR2 YSLEER. The V and J ends lost 1 base and 5 bases respectively, with 20 bases between them. The CDR3 DNA reads TGCGCCAGCAGCCAAGTAAAAGGTGGCGCGGAGGGGGAGACCCAGTACTTC. This sequence encodes CASSQVKGGAEGETQYF.

The rearrangement joins TRBV18 to TRBJ1-4; D ambiguous. The germline V and J ends were trimmed by 3 bases and 11 bases, with 13 bases remaining between them. CDR1 KGHSH and CDR2 LQKENI come from the germline V gene. The CDR3 spans 13 residues. In DNA form, the CDR3 reads TGTGCCAGCTCACCGTCACTCGACGGGAAACTGTTTTTT. Translated: CASSPSLDGKLFF. The full variable domain, its missing parts supplied by reference TRBV18 and TRBJ1-4, is NAGVMQNPRHLVRRRGQEARLRCSPMKGHSHVYWYRQLPEEGLKFMVYLQKENIIDESGMPKERFSAEFPKEGPSILRIQQVVRGDSAAYFCASSPSLDGKLFFGSGTQLSVL.

The chain has TRBV19 and TRBJ2-3; no clear D gene. CDR1 is LNHDA and CDR2 is SQIVND in the germline V gene (reference sequence). The CDR3 is 16 residues long. The ends were cut back, 4 bases at V and 1 base at J, with 15 bases in the middle. CDR3 protein: CASSTSRWGGTDTQYF. CDR3 sequence (DNA): TGTGCCAGTAGTACCTCCCGGTGGGGTGGCACAGATACGCAGTATTTT.

The genes are TRBV28 and TRBJ2-3; 9 nucleotides match TRBD1. Germline V gene sequence: CDR1 MDHEN, CDR2 SYDVKM. This CDR3 is built from 16 residues. V trimming: 3 bases; J trimming: 6 bases; junction bases outside the gene matches: 10. CDR3 region: CASSFTGQGIGDTQYF. CDR3 nucleotide sequence: TGTGCCAGCAGTTTTACCGGACAGGGGATAGGCGATACGCAGTATTTT.

The table lists this clone with a few counts. The chain is built from TRBV4-3 and TRBJ2-1; either TRBD1 or TRBD2 may fit D (6 bases each). The CDR3 is 16 amino acids. V was pared by 0 bases and J by 4 bases, with 13 bases between. The V gene's germline CDR1 is LGHNA and CDR2 YSLEER. This chain's CDR3 is CASSQDRGAVYNEQFF. CDR3 nucleotides: TGCGCCAGCAGCCAAGATAGGGGGGCTGTTTACAATGAGCAGTTCTTC.

The J gene is TRBJ1-1, the V gene TRBV19; D gene unclear. Trimming pared 3 bases from V and 1 base from J, leaving 6 bases between. The CDR3 sequence is 13 residues long. Germline V gives CDR1 LNHDA, CDR2 SQIVND (reference sequence). CDR3 sequence: CASSMARNTEAFF. The DNA of the CDR3 is TGTGCCAGTAGTATGGCCAGGAACACTGAAGCTTTCTTT. The variable domain in full, with the rest retrieved from reference TRBV19 and TRBJ1-1, is DGGITQSPKYLFRKEGQNVTLSCEQNLNHDAMYWYRQDPGQGLRLIYYSQIVNDFQKGDIAEGYSVSREKKESFPLTVTSAQKNPTAFYLCASSMARNTEAFFGQGTRLTVV.

This sequence joins TRBV30 and TRBJ1-1; D not resolved. This CDR3 has 13 residues. Germline V gives CDR1 GTSNPN, CDR2 SVGIG (reference sequence). Trimming cost V 4 bases and J 2 bases, with 11 bases left between them. CDR3: CAWTGSRNTEAFF. In DNA form, the CDR3 reads TGTGCCTGGACGGGGAGTAGAAACACTGAAGCTTTCTTT.

V usage is TRBV9 and J usage is TRBJ1-1; D ambiguous. The CDR3 sequence is 18 residues long. V gave up 4 bases and J gave up 0 bases, with 22 bases separating them. Germline CDR1 is SGDLS and CDR2 is YYNGEE. CDR3 DNA sequence: TGTGCCAGCAGCCCAGAAGTAACTTTCCGGTCCATGAACACTGAAGCTTTCTTT. It yields the protein CASSPEVTFRSMNTEAFF. The whole variable domain, remainder taken from reference TRBV9 and TRBJ1-1, is DSGVTQTPKHLITATGQRVTLRCSPRSGDLSVYWYQQSLDQGLQFLIQYYNGEERAKGNILERFSAQQFPDLHSELNLSSLELGDSALYFCASSPEVTFRSMNTEAFFGQGTRLTVV.

V and J are TRBV28 and TRBJ1-2; 9 bases map to TRBD1. This CDR3 has 15 amino acids. V gave up 6 bases and J gave up 0 bases; unmatched junction bases: 5. The germline V gene encodes CDR1 MDHEN and CDR2 SYDVKM. The CDR3: CASSGQGTANYGYTF. The CDR3 DNA is TGTGCCAGCAGCGGACAGGGGACGGCTAACTATGGCTACACCTTC.

Points on this clone: A junction boundary mismatches the germline segment, possibly from a read error. The chain recombines TRBV6-5 with TRBJ2-7; no reliable D call. From germline, CDR1 is MNHEY and CDR2 SVGAGI. The CDR3 spans 14 residues. CDR3 loop: CASSYSAQSYEQYF. For the CDR3, the DNA is TGTGCCAGCAGTTACTCGGCGCAGTCCTATGAGCAGTACTTC.

The rearrangement links TRBV7-8 to TRBJ2-3; no reliable D call. CDR1 is SGHVS, CDR2 FQNEAQ, per germline. The CDR3 is made up of 17 amino acids. Trimming removed 7 bases from V and 1 base from J, with 21 bases in between. The CDR3 loop is CASTLRVAVSGTDTQYF. CDR3 sequence (DNA): TGTGCCAGCACCCTCCGAGTCGCTGTTTCTGGCACAGATACGCAGTATTTT.

This chain joins TRBV5-8 and TRBJ2-1; perhaps TRBD2 as D (5 bases). CDR1 is SGHTS, CDR2 YDEGEE, per germline. V lost 10 bases to trimming and J lost 2 bases, with 16 bases between them. The CDR3 runs 14 residues. CDR3 amino acids: CALLLEGAYNEQFF. CDR3 DNA sequence: TGTGCCCTCCTTCTCGAGGGAGCCTACAATGAGCAGTTCTTC.

The genes are TRBV2 and TRBJ1-1, with 8 bases fitting TRBD1. The CDR3 is 14 amino acids. The germline CDR1 and CDR2 sequences are SNHLY and FYNNEI. Losses at the gene ends were 0 bases for V and 5 bases for J; bases not matched to a gene: 2. CDR3 in amino acids: CASSEADRGTEAFF. The CDR3 DNA reads TGTGCCAGCAGTGAAGCAGACAGGGGAACTGAAGCTTTCTTT. The whole variable domain, filled in from reference TRBV2 and TRBJ1-1, reads EPEVTQTPSHQVTQMGQEVILRCVPISNHLYFYWYRQILGQKVEFLVSFYNNEISEKSEIFDDQFSVERPDGSNFTLKIRSTKLEDSAMYFCASSEADRGTEAFFGQGTRLTVV.